Here is one T cell receptor beta chain with its context. No antigen is known for it. This record belongs to a study of T cells in Graves' hyperthyroidism and ophthalmopathy. The study's findings and limits: Ophthalmopathy onset followed model prediction by a median roughly 6 months.

The CDR3 is made up of 14 amino acids. V lost 7 bases to trimming and J lost 3 bases, with 16 bases between them. The germline V gene has CDR1 MDHEN and CDR2 SYDVKM. Amplified TCR beta CDR3 regions came from RNA transcripts. First-round RT-PCR of the TCR CDR3 relied on the HTBI primer set. One entry per CDR3 protein, called by TCRdb with MiXCR from the multiplex PCR reads. The data show roughly 99,000 distinct CDR3 sequences, around a sixth seen once. The sequence derives from a woman aged 45-65 years with Graves' hyperthyroidism. The sample taken for sequencing was blood. This sequence joins TRBV28 and TRBJ2-7, with D perhaps TRBD1 or TRBD2 (6 bases each). Here the CDR3 reads CASNSDRRGYEQYF. Here the CDR3 DNA reads TGTGCCAGCAACTCCGACAGGCGGGGCTACGAGCAGTACTTC. Combining the CDR3 with reference TRBV28 and TRBJ2-7 gives the whole variable domain DVKVTQSSRYLVKRTGEKVFLECVQDMDHENMFWYRQDPGLGLRLIYFSYDVKMKEKGDIPEGYSVSREKKERFSLILESASTNQTSMYLCASNSDRRGYEQYFGPGTRLTVT.